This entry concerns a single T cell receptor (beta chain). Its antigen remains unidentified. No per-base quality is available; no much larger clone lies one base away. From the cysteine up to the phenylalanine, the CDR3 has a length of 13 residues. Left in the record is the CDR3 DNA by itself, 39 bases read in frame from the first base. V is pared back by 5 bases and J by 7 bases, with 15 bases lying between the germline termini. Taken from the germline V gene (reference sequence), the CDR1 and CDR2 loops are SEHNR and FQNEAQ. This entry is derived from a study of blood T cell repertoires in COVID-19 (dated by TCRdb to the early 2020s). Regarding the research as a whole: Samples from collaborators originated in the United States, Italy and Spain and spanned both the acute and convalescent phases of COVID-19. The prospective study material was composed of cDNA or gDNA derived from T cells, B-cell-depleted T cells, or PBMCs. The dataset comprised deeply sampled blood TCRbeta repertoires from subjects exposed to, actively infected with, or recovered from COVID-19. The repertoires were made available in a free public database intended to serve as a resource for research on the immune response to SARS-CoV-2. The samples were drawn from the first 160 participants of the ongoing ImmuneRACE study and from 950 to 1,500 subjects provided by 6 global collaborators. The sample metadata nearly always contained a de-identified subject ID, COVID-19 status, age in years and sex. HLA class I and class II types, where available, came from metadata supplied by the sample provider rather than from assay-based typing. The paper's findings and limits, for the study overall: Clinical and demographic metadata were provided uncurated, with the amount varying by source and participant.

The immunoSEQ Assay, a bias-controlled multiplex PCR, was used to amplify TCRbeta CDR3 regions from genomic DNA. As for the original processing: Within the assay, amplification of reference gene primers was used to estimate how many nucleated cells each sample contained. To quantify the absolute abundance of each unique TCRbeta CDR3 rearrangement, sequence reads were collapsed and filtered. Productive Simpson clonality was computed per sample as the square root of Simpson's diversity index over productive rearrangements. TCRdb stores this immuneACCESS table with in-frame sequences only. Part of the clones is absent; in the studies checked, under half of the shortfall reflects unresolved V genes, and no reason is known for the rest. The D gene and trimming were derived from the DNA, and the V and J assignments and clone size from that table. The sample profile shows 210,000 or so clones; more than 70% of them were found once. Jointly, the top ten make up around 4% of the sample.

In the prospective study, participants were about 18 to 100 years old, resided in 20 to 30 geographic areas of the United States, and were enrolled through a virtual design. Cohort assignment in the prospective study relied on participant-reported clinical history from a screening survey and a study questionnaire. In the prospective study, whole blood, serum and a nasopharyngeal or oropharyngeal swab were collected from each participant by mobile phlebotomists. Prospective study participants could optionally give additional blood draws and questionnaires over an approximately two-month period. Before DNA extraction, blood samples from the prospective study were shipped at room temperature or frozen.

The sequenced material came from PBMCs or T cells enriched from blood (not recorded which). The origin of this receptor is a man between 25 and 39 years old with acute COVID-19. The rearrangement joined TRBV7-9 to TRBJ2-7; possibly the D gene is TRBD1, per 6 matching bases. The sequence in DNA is TGTGCCAGCAGCCCTGGGGTCACAGGGGAGCAGTACTTC. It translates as CASSPGVTGEQYF. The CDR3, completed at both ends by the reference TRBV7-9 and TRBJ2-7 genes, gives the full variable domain DTGVSQNPRHKITKRGQNVTFRCDPISEHNRLYWYRQTLGQGPEFLTYFQNEAQLEKSRLLSDRFSAERPKGSFSTLEIQRTEQGDSAMYLCASSPGVTGEQYFGPGTRLTVT.